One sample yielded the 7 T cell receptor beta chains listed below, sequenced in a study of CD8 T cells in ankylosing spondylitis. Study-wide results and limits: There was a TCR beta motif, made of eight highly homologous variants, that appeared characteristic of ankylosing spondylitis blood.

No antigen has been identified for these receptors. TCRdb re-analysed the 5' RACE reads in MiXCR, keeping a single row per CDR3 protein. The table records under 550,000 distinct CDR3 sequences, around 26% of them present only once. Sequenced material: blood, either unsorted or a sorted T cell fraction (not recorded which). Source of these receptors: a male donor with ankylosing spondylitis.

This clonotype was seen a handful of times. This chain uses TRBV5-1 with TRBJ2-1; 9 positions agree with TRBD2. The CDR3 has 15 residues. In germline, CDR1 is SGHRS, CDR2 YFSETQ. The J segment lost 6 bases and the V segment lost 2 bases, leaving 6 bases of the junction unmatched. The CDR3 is CASSFTAGGSNEQFF. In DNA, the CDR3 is TGCGCCAGCAGCTTTACCGCGGGAGGGAGCAATGAGCAGTTCTTC.

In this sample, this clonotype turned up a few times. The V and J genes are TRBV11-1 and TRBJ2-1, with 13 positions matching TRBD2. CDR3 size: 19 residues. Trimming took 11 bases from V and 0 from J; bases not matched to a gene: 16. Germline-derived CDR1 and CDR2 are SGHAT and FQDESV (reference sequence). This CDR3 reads CAGSSWGTSGASSYNEQFF. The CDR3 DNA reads TGTGCCGGTTCCTCCTGGGGGACTAGCGGGGCGAGCTCCTACAATGAGCAGTTCTTC.

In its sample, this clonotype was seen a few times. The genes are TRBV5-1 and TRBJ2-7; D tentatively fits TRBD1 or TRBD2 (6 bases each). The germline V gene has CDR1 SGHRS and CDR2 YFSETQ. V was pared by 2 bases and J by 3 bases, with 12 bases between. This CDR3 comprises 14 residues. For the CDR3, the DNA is TGCGCCAGCAGCTTAGGAGGGGGATTCTACGAGCAGTACTTC. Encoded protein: CASSLGGGFYEQYF.

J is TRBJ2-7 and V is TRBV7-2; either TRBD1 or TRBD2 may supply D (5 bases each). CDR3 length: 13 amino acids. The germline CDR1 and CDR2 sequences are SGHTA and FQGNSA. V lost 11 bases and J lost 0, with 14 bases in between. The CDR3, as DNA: TGTGCCTTGGAGGACAAGAGCTCCTACGAGCAGTACTTC. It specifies CALEDKSSYEQYF.

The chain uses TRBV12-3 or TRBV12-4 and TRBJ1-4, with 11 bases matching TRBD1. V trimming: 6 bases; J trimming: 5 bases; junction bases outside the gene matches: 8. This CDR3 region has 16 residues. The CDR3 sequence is CASSPGRDRGNEKLFF. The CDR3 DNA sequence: TGTGCCAGCAGCCCTGGCCGGGACAGGGGGAATGAAAAACTGTTTTTT.

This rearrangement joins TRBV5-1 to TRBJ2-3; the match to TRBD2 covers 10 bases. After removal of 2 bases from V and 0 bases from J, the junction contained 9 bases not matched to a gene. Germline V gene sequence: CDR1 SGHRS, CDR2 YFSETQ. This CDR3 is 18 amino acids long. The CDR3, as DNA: TGCGCCAGCAGCTTTGCCCTAGCGGGAGAGATGAGCACAGATACGCAGTATTTT. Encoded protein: CASSFALAGEMSTDTQYF.

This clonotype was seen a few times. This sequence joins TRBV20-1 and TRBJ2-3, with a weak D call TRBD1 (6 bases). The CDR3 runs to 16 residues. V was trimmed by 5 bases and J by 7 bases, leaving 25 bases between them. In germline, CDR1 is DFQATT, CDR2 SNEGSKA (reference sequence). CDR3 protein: CSARPPGTPELNTQYF. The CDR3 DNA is TGCAGTGCTCGACCGCCGGGGACACCCGAGCTTAATACGCAGTATTTT.